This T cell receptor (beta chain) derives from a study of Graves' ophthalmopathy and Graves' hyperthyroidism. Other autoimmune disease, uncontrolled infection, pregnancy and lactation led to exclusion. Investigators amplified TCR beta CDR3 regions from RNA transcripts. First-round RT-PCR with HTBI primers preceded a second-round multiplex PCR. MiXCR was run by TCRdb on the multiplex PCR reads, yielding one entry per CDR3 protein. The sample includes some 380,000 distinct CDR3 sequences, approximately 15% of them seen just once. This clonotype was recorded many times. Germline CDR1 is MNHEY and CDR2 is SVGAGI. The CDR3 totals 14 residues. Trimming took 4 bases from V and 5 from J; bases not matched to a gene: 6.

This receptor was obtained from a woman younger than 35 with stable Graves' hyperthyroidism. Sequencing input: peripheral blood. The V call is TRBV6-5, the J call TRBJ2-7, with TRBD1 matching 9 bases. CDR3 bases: TGTGCCAGCAGTTCGGGACAGGGCATTCACGAGCAGTACTTC. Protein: CASSSGQGIHEQYF.